This section outlines one TCR beta chain sequence together with its context. The antigen is unknown. The entry originates in a study of cytomegalovirus exposure and HLA in healthy donors. Germline values: CDR1 LGHNA, CDR2 YSLEER. The CDR3 runs 16 residues. V was cut by 5 bases and J by 0 bases, with 11 bases left in between. The PCR used 60 Vbeta and 13 Jbeta primers. Sequenced by immunoSEQ multiplex PCR; TCRdb stores in-frame clones only, minus some. The sample has about 32,000 clones. Findings of the study overall: There were approximately 150 TCR beta chains listed as cytomegalovirus-associated. On later analysis, the bulk of CMV-associated TCR beta chains appeared to be HLA-restricted. It was reported that the classifier diagnosed cytomegalovirus status with high specificity and sensitivity in both the original and validation cohorts.

Sequencing input: PBMCs. J is TRBJ2-6 and V is TRBV4-3; D possibly corresponds to TRBD2 (5 bases). This clonotype was obtained from a female donor in good health and CMV-seronegative. In DNA, the CDR3 is TGCGCCAGCAGCTCGGGGTTCAGCTCTGGGGCCAACGTCCTGACTTTC. Protein sequence: CASSSGFSSGANVLTF.